This TCR beta chain was sequenced in a study of persistence of HIV-infected CD4 T cells. An overlapping HIV-1 Gag peptide pool stimulated these cells at roughly 1 ug/peptide/mL. CD40L/CD69 double-negative CD45RO-high memory CD4+ T cells were collected. As regards this clone: Its target is unknown.

Sequencing used immunoSEQ version 4 in survey mode. Measured with immunoSEQ multiplex PCR; TCRdb has only the in-frame clones, and not every one. The sample holds tens of thousands of clones, approximately 85% seen once. Germline CDR1 is SNHLY and CDR2 is FYNNEI. The CDR3 runs to 12 residues. V was shortened by 6 bases and J by 3 bases, with 8 bases between the two germline ends. Material: CD4+ T cells sorted from PBMCs after roughly 18-hour stimulation, obtained from a patient who received antiretroviral therapy. The clonotype originates from an adult woman with HIV who was CMV-seropositive. The V gene is TRBV2, the J gene TRBJ1-1; D uncertain. The CDR3 here is CASRQWDTEAFF. In nucleotides, the CDR3 is TGTGCCAGCAGACAGTGGGACACTGAAGCTTTCTTT.